This T cell receptor beta chain was identified in a study of shared clonotypes between healthy human individuals. The naive CD8 fraction comprised CD45RO-negative cells positively selected for CCR7 and excluded terminally differentiated effector memory CD45RA+ cells. CDR3 length equals 14 residues. CDR1 SEHNR and CDR2 FQNEAQ come from the germline V gene (reference sequence). The V gene end was trimmed by 5 bases and the J gene end by 6 bases; junction bases not matched to a gene: 5. Sequencing used immunoSEQ multiplex PCR; TCRdb keeps in-frame clones, though not all of them. Among roughly 770,000 clones, about 96% were seen once, and the ten largest hold about 0.22%.

The gene calls are TRBV7-9 and TRBJ2-7; 12 bases fit TRBD2. The clonotype was recovered from a man in his thirties or forties in good health. Material: naive CD8+ T cells sorted from blood. Here the CDR3 reads CASSPASGRVEQYF. CDR3 nucleotides: TGTGCCAGCAGCCCCGCTAGCGGGAGGGTCGAGCAGTACTTC.